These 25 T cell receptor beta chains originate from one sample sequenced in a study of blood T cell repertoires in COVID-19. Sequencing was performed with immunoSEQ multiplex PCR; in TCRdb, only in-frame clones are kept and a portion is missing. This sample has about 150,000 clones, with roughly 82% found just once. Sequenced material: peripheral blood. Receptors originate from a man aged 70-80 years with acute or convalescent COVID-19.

CDR3 sequence (DNA): TGTGCCAGCAACCAGGGGGCGTCACAAGAGACCCAGTACTTC. Its translation: CASNQGASQETQYF. The J gene is TRBJ2-5, the V gene TRBV6-5; 8 bases align to TRBD1. Germline-derived CDR1 and CDR2 are MNHEY and SVGAGI. V shed 7 bases and J 2 bases; nucleotides not matched to a gene: 6. This CDR3 is built from 14 residues.

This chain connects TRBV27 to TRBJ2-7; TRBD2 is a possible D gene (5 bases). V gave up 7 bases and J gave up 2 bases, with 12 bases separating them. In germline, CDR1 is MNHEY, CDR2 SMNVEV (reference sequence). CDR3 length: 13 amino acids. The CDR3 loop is CASKRPDTYEQYF. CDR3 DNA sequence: TGTGCCAGCAAGCGGCCCGATACCTACGAGCAGTACTTC.

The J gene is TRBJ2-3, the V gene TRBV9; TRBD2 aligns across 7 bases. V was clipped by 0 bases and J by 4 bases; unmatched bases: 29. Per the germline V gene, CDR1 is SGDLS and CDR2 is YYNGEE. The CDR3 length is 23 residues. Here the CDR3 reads CASSVEADGGRSLAYLGADTQYF. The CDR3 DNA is TGTGCCAGCAGCGTAGAAGCCGACGGGGGGAGGTCACTTGCCTACTTAGGCGCAGATACGCAGTATTTT.

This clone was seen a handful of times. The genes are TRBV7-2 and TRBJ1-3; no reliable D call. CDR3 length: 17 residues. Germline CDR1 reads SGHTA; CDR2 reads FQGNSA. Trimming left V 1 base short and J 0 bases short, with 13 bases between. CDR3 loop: CASSLEVGGHSGNTIYF. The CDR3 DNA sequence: TGTGCCAGCAGCTTAGAGGTCGGCGGCCACTCTGGAAACACCATATATTTT.

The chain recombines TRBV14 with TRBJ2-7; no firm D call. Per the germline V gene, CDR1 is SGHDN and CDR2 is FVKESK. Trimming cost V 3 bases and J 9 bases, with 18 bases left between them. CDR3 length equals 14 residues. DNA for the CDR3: TGTGCCAGCAGCCAGGAGCTGACGTCAGACCGGCAGTACTTC. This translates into CASSQELTSDRQYF.

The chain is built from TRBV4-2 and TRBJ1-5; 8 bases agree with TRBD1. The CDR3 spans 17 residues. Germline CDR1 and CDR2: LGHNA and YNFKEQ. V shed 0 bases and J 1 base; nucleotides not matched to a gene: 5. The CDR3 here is CASSQDSGQGSNQPQHF. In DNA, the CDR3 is TGTGCCAGCAGCCAAGATTCCGGACAGGGCAGCAATCAGCCCCAGCATTTT.

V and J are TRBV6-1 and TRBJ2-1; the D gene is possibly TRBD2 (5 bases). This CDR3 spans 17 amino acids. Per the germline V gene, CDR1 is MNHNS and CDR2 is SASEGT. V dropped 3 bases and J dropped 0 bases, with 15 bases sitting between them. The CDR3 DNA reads TGTGCCAGCAGTGATTTTTCCGCGCGGGCCTCCTACAATGAGCAGTTCTTC. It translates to CASSDFSARASYNEQFF.

CDR3 loop: CASSERGGTDTQYF. CDR3 DNA sequence: TGTGCCAGCAGTGAGCGGGGGGGCACAGATACGCAGTATTTT. The rearrangement uses TRBV6-4 and TRBJ2-3, with TRBD2 matching 8 bases. In germline, CDR1 is MRHNA, CDR2 SNTAGT. Trimming at V came to 3 bases and at J to 1 base, leaving 0 bases not matched to a gene. This CDR3 spans 14 amino acids.

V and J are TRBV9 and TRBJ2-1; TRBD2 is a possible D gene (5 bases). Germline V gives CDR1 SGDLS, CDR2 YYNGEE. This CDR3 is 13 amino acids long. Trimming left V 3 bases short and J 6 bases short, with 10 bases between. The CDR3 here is CASSAGNSNEQFF. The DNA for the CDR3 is TGTGCCAGCAGCGCCGGGAATTCCAATGAGCAGTTCTTC.

Here the CDR3 DNA reads TGTGCCAGCAGAGGGGCCGCCGGGACTAGGGCCACTGAAGCTTTCTTT. Residues: CASRGAAGTRATEAFF. The chain carries TRBV27 and TRBJ1-1; D is perhaps TRBD1 (5 bases). CDR1 is MNHEY and CDR2 is SMNVEV in the germline V gene (reference sequence). The V end was cut by 6 bases, the J end by 4 bases, with 21 bases between. This CDR3 is built from 16 residues.

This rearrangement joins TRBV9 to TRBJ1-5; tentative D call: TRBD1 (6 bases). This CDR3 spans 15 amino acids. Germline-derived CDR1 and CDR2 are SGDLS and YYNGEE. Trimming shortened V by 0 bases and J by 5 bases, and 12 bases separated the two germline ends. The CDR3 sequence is CASSVGTGSDQPQHF. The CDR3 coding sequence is TGTGCCAGCAGCGTAGGTACAGGGTCGGATCAGCCCCAGCATTTT.

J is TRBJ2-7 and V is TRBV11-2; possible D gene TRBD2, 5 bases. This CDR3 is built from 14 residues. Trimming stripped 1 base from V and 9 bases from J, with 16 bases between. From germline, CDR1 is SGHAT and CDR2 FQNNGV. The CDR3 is CASSLGLGFRGQYF. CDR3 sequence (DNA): TGTGCCAGCAGCTTAGGGCTAGGGTTTCGGGGGCAGTACTTC.

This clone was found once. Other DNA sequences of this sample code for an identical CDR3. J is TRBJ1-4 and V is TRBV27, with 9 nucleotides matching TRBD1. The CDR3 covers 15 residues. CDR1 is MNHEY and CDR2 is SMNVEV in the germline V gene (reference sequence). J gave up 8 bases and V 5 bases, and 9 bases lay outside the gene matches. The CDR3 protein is CASSPPGQGGEKLFF. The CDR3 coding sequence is TGTGCCAGCAGTCCTCCGGGACAGGGCGGAGAAAAACTGTTTTTT.

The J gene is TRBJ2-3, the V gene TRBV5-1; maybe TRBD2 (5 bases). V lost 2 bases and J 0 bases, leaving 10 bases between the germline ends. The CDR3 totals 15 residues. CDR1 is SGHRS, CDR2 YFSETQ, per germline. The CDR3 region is CASSFNGESTDTQYF. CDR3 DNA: TGCGCCAGCAGCTTCAACGGGGAGAGCACAGATACGCAGTATTTT.

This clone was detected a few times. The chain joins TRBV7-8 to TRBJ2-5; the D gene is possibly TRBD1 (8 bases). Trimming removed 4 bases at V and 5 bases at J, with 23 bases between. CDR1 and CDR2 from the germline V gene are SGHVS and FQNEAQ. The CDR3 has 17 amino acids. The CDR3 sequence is CASSSGGQGGVVETQYF. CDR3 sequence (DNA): TGTGCCAGCAGCTCGGGAGGACAGGGAGGAGTTGTGGAGACCCAGTACTTC.

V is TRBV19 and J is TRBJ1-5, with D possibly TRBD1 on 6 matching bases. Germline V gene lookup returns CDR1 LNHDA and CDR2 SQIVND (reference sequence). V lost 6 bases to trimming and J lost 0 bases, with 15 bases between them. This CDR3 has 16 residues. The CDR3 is CASSRPPGASNQPQHF. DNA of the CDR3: TGTGCCAGTAGCCGGCCCCCAGGGGCTAGCAATCAGCCCCAGCATTTT. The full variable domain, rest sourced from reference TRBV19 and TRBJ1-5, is DGGITQSPKYLFRKEGQNVTLSCEQNLNHDAMYWYRQDPGQGLRLIYYSQIVNDFQKGDIAEGYSVSREKKESFPLTVTSAQKNPTAFYLCASSRPPGASNQPQHFGDGTRLSIL.

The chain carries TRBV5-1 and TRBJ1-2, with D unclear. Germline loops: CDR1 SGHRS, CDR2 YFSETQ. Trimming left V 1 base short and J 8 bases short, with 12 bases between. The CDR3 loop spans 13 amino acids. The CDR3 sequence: CASSLRVEGGYTF. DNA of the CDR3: TGCGCCAGCAGCTTGAGGGTAGAGGGAGGCTACACCTTC.

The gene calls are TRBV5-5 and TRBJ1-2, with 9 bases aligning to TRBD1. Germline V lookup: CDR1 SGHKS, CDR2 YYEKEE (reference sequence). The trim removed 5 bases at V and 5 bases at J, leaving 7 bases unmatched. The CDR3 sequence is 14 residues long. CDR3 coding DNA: TGTGCCAGCAGGTCGGGACAGGGAAGTTATGGCTACACCTTC. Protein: CASRSGQGSYGYTF. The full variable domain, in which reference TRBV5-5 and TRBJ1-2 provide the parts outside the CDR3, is DAGVTQSPTHLIKTRGQQVTLRCSPISGHKSVSWYQQVLGQGPQFIFQYYEKEERGRGNFPDRFSARQFPNYSSELNVNALLLGDSALYLCASRSGQGSYGYTFGSGTRLTVV.

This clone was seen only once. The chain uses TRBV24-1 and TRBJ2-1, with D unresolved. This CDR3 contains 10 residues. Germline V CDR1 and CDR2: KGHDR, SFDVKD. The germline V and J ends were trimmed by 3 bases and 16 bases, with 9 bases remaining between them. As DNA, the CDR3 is TGTGCCACCAGTGATCCTACCCTTTTCTTC. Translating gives CATSDPTLFF.

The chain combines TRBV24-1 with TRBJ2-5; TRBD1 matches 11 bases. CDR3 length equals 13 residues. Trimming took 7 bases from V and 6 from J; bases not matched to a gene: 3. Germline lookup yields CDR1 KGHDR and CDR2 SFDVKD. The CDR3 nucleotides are TGTGCCACCAGGGGGACAGGGGGGAAGACCCAGTACTTC. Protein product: CATRGTGGKTQYF.

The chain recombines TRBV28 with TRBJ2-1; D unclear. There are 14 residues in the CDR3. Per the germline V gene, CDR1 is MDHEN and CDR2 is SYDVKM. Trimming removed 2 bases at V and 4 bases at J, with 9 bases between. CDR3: CASSLVAPYNEQFF. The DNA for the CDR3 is TGTGCCAGCAGTTTAGTAGCACCATACAATGAGCAGTTCTTC. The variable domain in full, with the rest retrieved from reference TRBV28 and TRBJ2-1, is DVKVTQSSRYLVKRTGEKVFLECVQDMDHENMFWYRQDPGLGLRLIYFSYDVKMKEKGDIPEGYSVSREKKERFSLILESASTNQTSMYLCASSLVAPYNEQFFGPGTRLTVL.

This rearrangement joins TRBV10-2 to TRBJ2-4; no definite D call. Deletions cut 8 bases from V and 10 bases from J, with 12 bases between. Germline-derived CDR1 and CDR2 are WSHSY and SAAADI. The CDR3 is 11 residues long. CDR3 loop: CASAEYPIQYF. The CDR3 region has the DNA TGCGCCAGCGCCGAGTACCCGATTCAGTACTTC.

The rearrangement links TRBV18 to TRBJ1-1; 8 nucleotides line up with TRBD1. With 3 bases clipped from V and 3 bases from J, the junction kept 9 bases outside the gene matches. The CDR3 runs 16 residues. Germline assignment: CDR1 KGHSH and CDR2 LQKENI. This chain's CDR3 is CASSPSGQGLDTEAFF. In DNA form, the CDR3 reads TGTGCCAGCTCACCTTCCGGACAGGGTTTAGACACTGAAGCTTTCTTT. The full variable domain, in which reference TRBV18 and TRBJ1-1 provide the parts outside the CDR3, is NAGVMQNPRHLVRRRGQEARLRCSPMKGHSHVYWYRQLPEEGLKFMVYLQKENIIDESGMPKERFSAEFPKEGPSILRIQQVVRGDSAAYFCASSPSGQGLDTEAFFGQGTRLTVV.

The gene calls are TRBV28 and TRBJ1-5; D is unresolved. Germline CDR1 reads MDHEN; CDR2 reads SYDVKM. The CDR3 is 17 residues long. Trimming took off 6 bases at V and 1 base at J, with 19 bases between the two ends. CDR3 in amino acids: CASSRRWAVTSNQPQHF. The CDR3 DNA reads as TGTGCCAGCAGCCGGAGGTGGGCAGTGACGAGCAATCAGCCCCAGCATTTT.

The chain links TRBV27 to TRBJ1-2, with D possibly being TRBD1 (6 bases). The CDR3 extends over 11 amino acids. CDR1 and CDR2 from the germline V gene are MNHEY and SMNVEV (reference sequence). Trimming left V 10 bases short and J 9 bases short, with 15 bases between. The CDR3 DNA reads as TGTGCCACCCAGAAGTGGGACAGCTACACCTTC. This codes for CATQKWDSYTF.